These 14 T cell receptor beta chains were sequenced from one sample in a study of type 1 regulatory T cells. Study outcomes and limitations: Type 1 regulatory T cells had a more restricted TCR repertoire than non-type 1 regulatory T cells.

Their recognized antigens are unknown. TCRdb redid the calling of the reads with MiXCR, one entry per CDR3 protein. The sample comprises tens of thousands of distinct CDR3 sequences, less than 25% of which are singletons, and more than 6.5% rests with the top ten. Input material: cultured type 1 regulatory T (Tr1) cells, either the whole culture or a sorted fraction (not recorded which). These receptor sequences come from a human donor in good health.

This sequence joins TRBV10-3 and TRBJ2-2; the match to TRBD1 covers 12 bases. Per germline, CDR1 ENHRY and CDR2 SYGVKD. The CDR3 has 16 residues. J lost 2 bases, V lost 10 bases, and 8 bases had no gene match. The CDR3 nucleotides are TGTGCCACCAAACCCGGGACAGGGGGCAACACCGGGGAGCTGTTTTTT. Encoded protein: CATKPGTGGNTGELFF.

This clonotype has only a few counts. The CDR3 loop reads CASSLPAGGGNEQFF. As DNA, the CDR3 is TGTGCCAGCAGCTTACCAGCGGGAGGAGGTAATGAGCAGTTCTTC. This chain uses TRBV5-4 with TRBJ2-1; the match to TRBD2 covers 9 bases. The trim removed 2 bases at V and 7 bases at J, leaving 7 bases unmatched. This CDR3 contains 15 residues. The V gene's germline CDR1 is SGHNT and CDR2 YYREEE (reference sequence). Full variable domain (outside the CDR3, taken from reference TRBV5-4 and TRBJ2-1): ETGVTQSPTHLIKTRGQQVTLRCSSQSGHNTVSWYQQALGQGPQFIFQYYREEENGRGNFPPRFSGLQFPNYSSELNVNALELDDSALYLCASSLPAGGGNEQFFGPGTRLTVL.

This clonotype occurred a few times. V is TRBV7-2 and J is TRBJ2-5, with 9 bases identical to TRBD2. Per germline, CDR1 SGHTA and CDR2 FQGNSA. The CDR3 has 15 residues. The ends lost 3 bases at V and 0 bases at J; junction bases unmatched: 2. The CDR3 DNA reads TGTGCCAGCAGCTTTACTAGCGGGTACCAAGAGACCCAGTACTTC. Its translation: CASSFTSGYQETQYF.

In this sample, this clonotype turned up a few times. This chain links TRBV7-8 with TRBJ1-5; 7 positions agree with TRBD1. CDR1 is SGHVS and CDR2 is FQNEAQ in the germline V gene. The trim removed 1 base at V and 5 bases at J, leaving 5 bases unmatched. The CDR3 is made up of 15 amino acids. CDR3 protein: CASSLGQGSHQPQHF. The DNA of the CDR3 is TGTGCCAGCAGCTTAGGACAGGGTTCTCATCAGCCCCAGCATTTT.

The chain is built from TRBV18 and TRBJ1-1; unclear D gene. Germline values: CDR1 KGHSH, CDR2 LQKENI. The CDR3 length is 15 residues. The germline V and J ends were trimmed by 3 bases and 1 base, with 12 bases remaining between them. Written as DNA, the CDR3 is TGTGCCAGCTCACCCACGCGGCAGGCGAACACTGAAGCTTTCTTT. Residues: CASSPTRQANTEAFF. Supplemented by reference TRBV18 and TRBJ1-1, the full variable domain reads NAGVMQNPRHLVRRRGQEARLRCSPMKGHSHVYWYRQLPEEGLKFMVYLQKENIIDESGMPKERFSAEFPKEGPSILRIQQVVRGDSAAYFCASSPTRQANTEAFFGQGTRLTVV.

CDR3 in amino acids: CASSLGPSGSTKTQYF. DNA of the CDR3: TGCGCCAGCAGCTTGGGTCCTAGCGGGAGTACAAAGACCCAGTACTTC. The chain uses TRBV5-1 and TRBJ2-5; TRBD2 aligns across 10 bases. Germline V lookup: CDR1 SGHRS, CDR2 YFSETQ. CDR3 length: 16 residues. V gave up 0 bases and J gave up 6 bases; unmatched junction bases: 8. The variable domain in full, with the rest retrieved from reference TRBV5-1 and TRBJ2-5, is KAGVTQTPRYLIKTRGQQVTLSCSPISGHRSVSWYQQTPGQGLQFLFEYFSETQRNKGNFPGRFSGRQFSNSRSEMNVSTLELGDSALYLCASSLGPSGSTKTQYFGPGTRLLVL.

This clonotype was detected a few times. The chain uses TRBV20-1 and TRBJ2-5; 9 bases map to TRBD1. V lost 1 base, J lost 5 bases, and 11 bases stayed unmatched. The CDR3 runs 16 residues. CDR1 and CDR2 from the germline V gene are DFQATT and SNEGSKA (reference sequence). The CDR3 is CSARGSRDRAQETQYF. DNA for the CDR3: TGCAGTGCTAGAGGGAGCCGGGACAGGGCTCAGGAGACCCAGTACTTC.

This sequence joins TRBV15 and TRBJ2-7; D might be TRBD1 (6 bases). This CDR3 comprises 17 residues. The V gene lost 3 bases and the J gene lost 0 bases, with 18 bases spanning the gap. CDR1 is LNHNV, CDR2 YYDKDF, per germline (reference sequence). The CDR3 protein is CATSSPIGQKGSYEQYF. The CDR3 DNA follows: TGTGCCACCAGCAGTCCTATCGGACAGAAAGGCTCCTACGAGCAGTACTTC.

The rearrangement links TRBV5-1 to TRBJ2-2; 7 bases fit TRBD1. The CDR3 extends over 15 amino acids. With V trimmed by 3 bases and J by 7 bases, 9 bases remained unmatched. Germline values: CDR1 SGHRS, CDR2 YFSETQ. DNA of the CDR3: TGCGCCAGCAGCTCGCACAGGGGTTTGGTCGGGGAGCTGTTTTTT. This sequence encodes CASSSHRGLVGELFF.

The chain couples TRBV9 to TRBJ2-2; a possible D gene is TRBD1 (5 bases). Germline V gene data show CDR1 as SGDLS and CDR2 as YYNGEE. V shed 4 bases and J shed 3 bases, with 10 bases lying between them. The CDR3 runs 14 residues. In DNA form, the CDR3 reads TGTGCCAGCAGCCCCCGACAGTACACCGGGGAGCTGTTTTTT. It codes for CASSPRQYTGELFF.

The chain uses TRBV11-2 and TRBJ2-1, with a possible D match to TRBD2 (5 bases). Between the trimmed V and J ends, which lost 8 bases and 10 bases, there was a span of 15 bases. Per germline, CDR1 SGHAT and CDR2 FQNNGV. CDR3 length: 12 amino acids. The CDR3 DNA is TGTGCCAGCTCAGAGACGGGGAGAGAGCAGTTCTTC. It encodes CASSETGREQFF.

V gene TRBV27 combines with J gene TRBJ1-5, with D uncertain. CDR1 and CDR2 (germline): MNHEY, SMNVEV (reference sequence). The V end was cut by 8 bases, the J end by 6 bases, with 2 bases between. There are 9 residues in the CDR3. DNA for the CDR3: TGTGCCAGCGGTCAGCCCCAGCATTTT. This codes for CASGQPQHF.

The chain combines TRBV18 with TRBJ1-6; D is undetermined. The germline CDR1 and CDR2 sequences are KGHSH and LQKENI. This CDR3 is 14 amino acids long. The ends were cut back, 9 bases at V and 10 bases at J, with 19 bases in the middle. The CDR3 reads CASSVTGIDSPLHF. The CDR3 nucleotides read TGTGCCAGTTCGGTCACCGGAATTGACTCACCCCTCCACTTT.

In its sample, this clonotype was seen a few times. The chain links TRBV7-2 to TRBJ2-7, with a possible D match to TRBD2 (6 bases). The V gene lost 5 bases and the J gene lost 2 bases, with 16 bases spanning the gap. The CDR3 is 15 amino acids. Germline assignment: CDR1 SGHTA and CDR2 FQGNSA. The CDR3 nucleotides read TGTGCCAGCAGCAATCCGGGACTGCACCCCTACGAGCAGTACTTC. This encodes CASSNPGLHPYEQYF. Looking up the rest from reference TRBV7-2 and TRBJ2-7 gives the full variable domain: GAGVSQSPSNKVTEKGKDVELRCDPISGHTALYWYRQSLGQGLEFLIYFQGNSAPDKSGLPSDRFSAERTGGSVSTLTIQRTQQEDSAVYLCASSNPGLHPYEQYFGPGTRLTVT.